The TCR beta chain under discussion was sequenced for a study of shared clonotypes between healthy human individuals. Study details: Each donor's CD4 naive and CD4 memory cells filled three plates apiece, CD8 naive two, and CD8 memory one. Study results and caveats: A reduction in generation probabilities was seen for non-shared clonotypes relative to those shared by all four donors. Donor scarcity curtailed the genetic and exposure-history diversity represented herein.

Data came from immunoSEQ multiplex PCR; TCRdb stores just in-frame clones and leaves some out. The table lists 1.5 million to 2.5 million clones, just under 95% of them singletons. Worth noting for this clone: Its cognate antigen is unknown.

Trimming stripped 5 bases from V and 8 bases from J, with 9 bases between. Looked up from germline, CDR1 is SEHNR and CDR2 is FQNEAQ (reference sequence). The CDR3 sequence is 11 residues long. Positively selected for CCR7, the CD45RO-negative cells used as naive CD8 cells excluded terminally differentiated effector memory CD45RA+ cells. The source of this sequence is a man younger than 35 in good health. The chain uses TRBV7-9 and TRBJ1-2, with D unresolved. The sequencing input was naive CD8+ T cells sorted from blood. DNA of the CDR3: TGTGCCAGCAGCCCCCTTGCCGGCTACACCTTC. Translation: CASSPLAGYTF.